This T cell receptor (beta chain) was found in a study of cytomegalovirus exposure and HLA in healthy donors. Note on this clone: Its antigen is undetermined.

CDR3 length: 17 residues. V shed 5 bases and J shed 0 bases, with 21 bases lying between them. Germline V gene sequence: CDR1 SQVTM, CDR2 ANQGSEA. General observations from the study: It was assumed in the presence/absence analyses that sequencing depth was roughly uniform across donors.

The PCR contained 60 Vbeta and 13 Jbeta primers. The method was immunoSEQ multiplex PCR; TCRdb's version includes in-frame clones alone and lacks a portion of them. This sample has around 98,000 clones, with under 75% found just once. This rearrangement joins TRBV29-1 to TRBJ2-3; TRBD2 might be the D (6 bases). Input material: PBMCs. The receptor's source is a female donor in good health and CMV-seronegative. CDR3 DNA sequence: TGCAGCGTTCTACAGTCGTTACTAGCAACTAGCACAGATACGCAGTATTTT. Translation: CSVLQSLLATSTDTQYF.